This T cell receptor (beta chain) was sequenced for a study of blood T cell repertoires in COVID-19 (dated by TCRdb to about 2020). With regard to the full study: Samples covering the acute and convalescent phases of COVID-19 were provided by collaborators in the United States, Italy and Spain. Where available, HLA class I and class II types were obtained from metadata supplied by the sample provider rather than from assay-based typing. Sample metadata almost always included a de-identified subject ID, COVID-19 status, age in years and sex. Deeply sampled blood TCRbeta repertoires from subjects exposed to, actively infected with, or recovered from COVID-19 were included in the dataset. The repertoires were released in a freely available public database intended as a resource for research on the immune response to SARS-CoV-2. The material from the prospective study consisted of cDNA or gDNA derived from T cells, B-cell-depleted T cells, or PBMCs. The samples were drawn from two sources: the first 160 participants of the ongoing ImmuneRACE study, and 950 to 1,500 subjects contributed by 6 global collaborators.

With regard to this clone: Its antigen target is currently unknown. Base qualities are not provided; no much larger clone lies one nucleotide away.

The CDR3, cysteine through phenylalanine, is 14 amino acids long. Kept here is only the CDR3 DNA, which spans 42 bases and is read in frame from base 1. V lost 3 bases and J lost 3 bases; the stretch between them is 12 bases long. The germline V gene encodes CDR1 KGHSH and CDR2 LQKENI. One collaborating source in Seattle enrolled patients during active infection and followed them longitudinally through the course of disease. Collaborating institutions collected whole blood in K2EDTA tubes following their own protocols. For TCRbeta analysis, collaborator samples were shipped as frozen whole blood, as isolated PBMCs, or as DNA extracted from either sample type. The immunoSEQ Assay, a bias-controlled multiplex PCR, was used to amplify TCRbeta CDR3 regions from genomic DNA. The study's own analysis went as follows. Nucleated cell counts per sample were estimated from amplification of reference gene primers within the assay. To quantify the absolute abundance of each unique TCRbeta CDR3 rearrangement, sequence reads were collapsed and filtered. For each sample, productive Simpson clonality was calculated as the square root of Simpson's diversity index over productive rearrangements. As stored in TCRdb, this immuneACCESS dataset retains in-frame rearrangements with V and J assigned. A fraction of the clones does not appear; measured against another copy, unresolved V genes explain less than half of the discrepancy, and the remainder lacks a known reason. D and trimming come from the DNA, and the V and J calls and clone size come from that table. This sample lists 150,000 to 200,000 clones; more than 75% were detected once. The ten largest make up around 13% of the sample.

The paper as a whole reports these results and caveats: How much clinical and demographic metadata was included differed by source and by participant, and the metadata was provided uncurated.

The sequence was collected from a woman aged 70-85 years with COVID-19, enrolled during active disease. Recombination linked TRBV18 to TRBJ2-7; no D gene can be assigned with confidence. The specimen sequenced was peripheral blood. This receptor has the CDR3 CASSPNSGFYEQYF. The nucleotide sequence is TGTGCCAGCTCACCGAATTCAGGTTTCTACGAGCAGTACTTC. The CDR3 plus the reference TRBV18 and TRBJ2-7 genes for the other parts give the full variable domain: NAGVMQNPRHLVRRRGQEARLRCSPMKGHSHVYWYRQLPEEGLKFMVYLQKENIIDESGMPKERFSAEFPKEGPSILRIQQVVRGDSAAYFCASSPNSGFYEQYFGPGTRLTVT.